These T cell receptor beta chains were read from a single sample in a study of blood T cell repertoires in COVID-19. Clones were sequenced by immunoSEQ multiplex PCR, and TCRdb holds only the in-frame ones, with some missing. The table lists some 300,000 clones, 88% of them singletons. The sample comprised PBMCs or T cells enriched from blood (not recorded which). These receptors came from a woman in her fifties or sixties in a cohort exposed to, infected with or recovered from COVID-19 (not recorded which). Each CDR3 is given with its conserved first and last residue.

TRBJ2-7 | TRBV7-2 | CASSLPPPGASYEQYF
TRBJ2-3 | TRBV10-3 | CAISRTGVDTDTQYF
TRBJ2-3 | TRBV28 | CASKRREPTDTQYF
TRBJ2-7 | TRBV7-8 | CASSLLRPGGAPREQYF
TRBJ2-1 | TRBV7-3 | CASSRVGTSVNEQFF
TRBJ1-5 | TRBV15 | CATSRTAQGQPQHF
TRBJ1-4 | TRBV5-1 | CASSYLGQSNEKLFF
TRBJ2-1 | TRBV28 | CATRQGATNEQFF
TRBJ2-1 | TRBV9 | CASSPSGNSYNEQFF
TRBJ2-1 | TRBV18 | CASSPGTVNEQFF
TRBJ2-7 | TRBV13 | CASSFLLAGGPKGEQYF
TRBJ1-4 | TRBV5-1 | CASSSQGFKEKLFF
TRBJ2-3 | TRBV3-1/TRBV3-2 | CASSGQGTDTQYF
TRBJ2-1 | TRBV6-1 | CASSEQGASYNEQFF
TRBJ1-4 | TRBV4-1 | CASSPRGGTNEKLFF
TRBJ2-7 | TRBV30 | CAWSVHGQSYEQYF
TRBJ2-7 | TRBV12-3/TRBV12-4 | CASSLSGNYEQYF
TRBJ2-2 | TRBV18 | CASSSSVLTGELFF
TRBJ1-2 | TRBV5-5 | CASSDQGGYGYTF
TRBJ2-1 | TRBV4-2 | CASSLGTSGIQSYNEQFF
TRBJ1-2 | TRBV28 | CASSGPQFNYGYTF
TRBJ2-1 | TRBV24-1 | CATSDSAIILRDEQFF
TRBJ2-5 | TRBV5-4 | CASSPMTGEETQYF
TRBJ2-7 | TRBV4-2 | CASSQERGEQYF